This TCR beta chain emerged from a study of blood T cell repertoires in COVID-19 (TCRdb year 2020). About the study as a whole: Samples covering the acute and convalescent phases of COVID-19 were provided by collaborators in the United States, Italy and Spain. The prospective study material was composed of cDNA or gDNA derived from T cells, B-cell-depleted T cells, or PBMCs. The dataset comprised deeply sampled blood TCRbeta repertoires from subjects exposed to, actively infected with, or recovered from COVID-19. The repertoires were released in a freely available public database meant as a resource for research on the immune response to SARS-CoV-2. Samples were obtained from the ongoing ImmuneRACE study (first 160 participants) and from 1,254 subjects provided by 6 global collaborators. Sample metadata almost always included a de-identified subject ID, COVID-19 status, age in years and sex. Where available, HLA class I and class II types were obtained from metadata supplied by the sample provider rather than from assay-based typing. Study-wide conclusions, independent of this receptor: The amount of clinical and demographic metadata varied by source and participant and was provided uncurated.

The V and J ends are trimmed by 0 bases and 3 bases, leaving 11 bases between them. There are 15 amino acids in the CDR3, from cysteine to phenylalanine inclusive. The DNA shown is the 45-base CDR3, in frame from base 1. Per the germline V gene, KGHSY is the CDR1 and FQNENV is the CDR2. Each collaborating institution followed its own protocols to collect whole blood in K2EDTA tubes. For TCRbeta analysis, collaborator samples were shipped as frozen whole blood, as isolated PBMCs, or as DNA extracted from either sample type. On this clone itself: Its antigen is not yet known. Per-nucleotide qualities are absent, and no much larger clonotype sits a single base away.

The immunoSEQ Assay, a bias-controlled multiplex PCR, was used to amplify TCRbeta CDR3 regions from genomic DNA. Per the authors' processing: Within the assay, amplification of reference gene primers was used to estimate how many nucleated cells each sample contained. Sequence reads were collapsed and filtered to measure the absolute abundance of every unique TCRbeta CDR3 rearrangement. For each sample, productive Simpson clonality was calculated as the square root of Simpson's diversity index across productive rearrangements. What TCRdb holds here is the immuneACCESS table cut down to in-frame rearrangements. Part of the clones is not present; checked against another copy, under half of the missing clones reflect an unresolved V gene, and the others are unexplained. V and J calls and clone size follow that table, whereas D and trimming were derived from the DNA. Within this sample are more than 45,000 clones, with around 84% of them counted one time only. In total, the top ten clones hold about 7.4% of the sample.

The source of this sequence is a human donor with active COVID-19. The donor label of this sample is uncertain. The sample was peripheral blood. The chain is encoded by TRBV16 joined to TRBJ1-1; TRBD1 is a weak D gene call, 6 bases matching. The DNA is TGTGCCAGCAGCCAATCTCAGGGGAGGGACACTGAAGCTTTCTTT. Its translation reads: CASSQSQGRDTEAFF.